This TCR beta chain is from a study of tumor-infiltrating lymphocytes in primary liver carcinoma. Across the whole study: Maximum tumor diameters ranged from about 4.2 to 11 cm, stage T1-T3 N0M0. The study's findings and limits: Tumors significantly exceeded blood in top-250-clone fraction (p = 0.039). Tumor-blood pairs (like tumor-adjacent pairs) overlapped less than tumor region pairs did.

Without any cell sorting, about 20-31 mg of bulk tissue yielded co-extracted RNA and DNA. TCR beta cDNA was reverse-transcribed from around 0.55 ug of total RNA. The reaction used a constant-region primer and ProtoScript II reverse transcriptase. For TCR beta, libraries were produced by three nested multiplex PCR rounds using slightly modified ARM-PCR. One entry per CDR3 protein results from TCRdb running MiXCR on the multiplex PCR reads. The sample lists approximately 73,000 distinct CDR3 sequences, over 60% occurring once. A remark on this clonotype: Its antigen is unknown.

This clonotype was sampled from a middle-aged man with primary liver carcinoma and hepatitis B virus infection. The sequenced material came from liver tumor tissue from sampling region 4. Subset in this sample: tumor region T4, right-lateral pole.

The CDR3 DNA sequence: TGTGCCAGCAGCTTCAGGGGAGGGAATGAAAAACTGTTTTTT. Protein product: CASSFRGGNEKLFF. The chain uses TRBV11-2 and TRBJ1-4; D is possibly TRBD1 (6 bases). Per germline, CDR1 SGHAT and CDR2 FQNNGV. The CDR3 loop spans 14 amino acids. Trimming removed 3 bases from V and 5 bases from J, with 10 bases in between.